Listed here are 32 T cell receptor beta chains from one sample, sequenced in a study of cytomegalovirus exposure and HLA in healthy donors. The PCR made use of 60 Vbeta and 13 Jbeta primers. TCRdb's table, derived via immunoSEQ multiplex PCR, lists solely in-frame clones and lacks some. Here the sample spans 180,000 or so clones, roughly 74% being singletons. Sequenced sample: PBMCs. These receptors all stem from a middle-aged woman in good health and CMV-seropositive.

This clone occurred once. The chain links TRBV27 to TRBJ2-1, with 9 nucleotides matching TRBD2. This CDR3 is built from 15 residues. In germline, CDR1 is MNHEY, CDR2 SMNVEV (reference sequence). V dropped 4 bases and J dropped 4; count of bases not matched to a gene: 5. The CDR3 region has the DNA TGTGCCAGCAGTTCCCCGACTAGCGGTTACAATGAGCAGTTCTTC. It is translated as CASSSPTSGYNEQFF.

This chain uses TRBV27 with TRBJ2-1; 8 bases are a match to TRBD2. Germline CDR1 is MNHEY and CDR2 is SMNVEV (reference sequence). The CDR3 spans 19 residues. The J segment lost 0 bases and the V segment lost 5 bases, leaving 15 bases of the junction unmatched. The CDR3 reads CASSTRVSGRENSYNEQFF. The CDR3 DNA reads as TGTGCCAGCAGTACCCGGGTGAGCGGGAGAGAGAACTCCTACAATGAGCAGTTCTTC.

V usage is TRBV19 and J usage is TRBJ1-5; 8 bases fit TRBD1. Germline CDR1 reads LNHDA; CDR2 reads SQIVND (reference sequence). Trimming at V came to 5 bases and at J to 3 bases, leaving 9 bases not matched to a gene. This CDR3 contains 16 residues. The CDR3 DNA sequence: TGTGCCAGTAGTCCGCGGCAGGGGGCTATCAATCAGCCCCAGCATTTT. Its translation is CASSPRQGAINQPQHF.

V usage is TRBV28 and J usage is TRBJ1-1, with unresolved D. CDR1 is MDHEN, CDR2 SYDVKM, per germline. With 6 bases removed from V and 2 bases from J, the gap between germline ends came to 16 bases. This CDR3 has 15 amino acids. The CDR3 sequence: CASSPPTSGNTEAFF. CDR3 sequence (DNA): TGTGCCAGCAGCCCCCCAACCTCGGGAAACACTGAAGCTTTCTTT.

J is TRBJ1-2 and V is TRBV19; no firm D call. V lost 4 bases and J lost 6, with 18 bases in between. The length of the CDR3 is 15 residues. Per germline, CDR1 LNHDA and CDR2 SQIVND (reference sequence). This CDR3 reads CASSKSYSATDGYTF. The DNA for the CDR3 is TGTGCCAGTAGTAAAAGTTATTCGGCGACTGATGGCTACACCTTC.

The chain recombines TRBV5-1 with TRBJ2-3, with 12 bases that match TRBD2. This CDR3 region has 20 residues. V lost 1 base to trimming and J lost 0 bases; unmatched junction nucleotides: 12. Germline V CDR1 and CDR2: SGHRS, YFSETQ. CDR3 sequence: CASSLSTSGSLGASTDTQYF. In DNA, the CDR3 is TGCGCCAGCAGCTTGTCGACTAGCGGGAGTTTGGGGGCTAGCACAGATACGCAGTATTTT.

The rearrangement links TRBV27 to TRBJ2-1; D perhaps matches TRBD2 (6 bases). The CDR3 has 14 residues. Germline CDR1 MNHEY, CDR2 SMNVEV (reference sequence). Trimming removed 3 bases from V and 10 bases from J, with 16 bases in between. The CDR3 protein is CASSFSGPTGEQFF. Written as DNA, the CDR3 is TGTGCCAGCAGTTTTAGCGGCCCTACAGGAGAGCAGTTCTTC.

The chain recombines TRBV5-1 with TRBJ2-7; D is possibly TRBD1 (5 bases). Trimming pared 0 bases from V and 5 bases from J, leaving 15 bases between. The CDR3 extends over 15 amino acids. The V gene's germline CDR1 is SGHRS and CDR2 YFSETQ. CDR3 in amino acids: CASSLGGAPDDEQYF. The CDR3 DNA is TGCGCCAGCAGCTTGGGTGGGGCGCCTGACGACGAGCAGTACTTC.

This clone came up once. The chain joins TRBV7-3 to TRBJ2-2; TRBD2 aligns across 15 bases. J lost 6 bases, V lost 3 bases, and 5 bases had no gene match. The CDR3 spans 17 residues. Per germline, CDR1 SGHTA and CDR2 FQGTGA. CDR3 sequence (DNA): TGTGCCAGCAGCTTCGGACTAGCGGGAGGGCCTCCCGGGGAGCTGTTTTTT. Translating it yields CASSFGLAGGPPGELFF.

This chain links TRBV28 with TRBJ1-4, with a tentative D call TRBD1 (5 bases). The germline V gene encodes CDR1 MDHEN and CDR2 SYDVKM. The CDR3 extends over 15 amino acids. The ends were cut back, 6 bases at V and 0 bases at J, with 11 bases in the middle. The CDR3 nucleotides read TGTGCCAGCAGCCGACCGGGGGCAACTAATGAAAAACTGTTTTTT. Encoded protein: CASSRPGATNEKLFF.

The chain uses TRBV2 and TRBJ2-7; D may be TRBD2 (5 bases). The CDR3 spans 17 residues. Looked up from germline, CDR1 is SNHLY and CDR2 is FYNNEI. V dropped 4 bases and J dropped 5 bases, with 24 bases sitting between them. DNA for the CDR3: TGTGCCAGCAGTGGGGCCCGTCGGGTGGGGATTAGCGACGAGCAGTACTTC. It specifies CASSGARRVGISDEQYF. Drawing the rest from reference TRBV2 and TRBJ2-7, the complete variable domain is EPEVTQTPSHQVTQMGQEVILRCVPISNHLYFYWYRQILGQKVEFLVSFYNNEISEKSEIFDDQFSVERPDGSNFTLKIRSTKLEDSAMYFCASSGARRVGISDEQYFGPGTRLTVT.

This clone was detected only a few times. The chain recombines TRBV7-9 with TRBJ2-5; 10 bases match TRBD2. The CDR3 consists of 16 residues. Germline V gives CDR1 SEHNR, CDR2 FQNEAQ (reference sequence). Unmatched junction bases numbered 7, after V lost 5 bases and J lost 1 base. CDR3: CASSGGPSGSQETQYF. Here the CDR3 DNA reads TGTGCCAGCAGCGGCGGGCCTAGCGGGAGCCAAGAGACCCAGTACTTC. Full variable domain (remainder filled in from reference TRBV7-9 and TRBJ2-5): DTGVSQNPRHKITKRGQNVTFRCDPISEHNRLYWYRQTLGQGPEFLTYFQNEAQLEKSRLLSDRFSAERPKGSFSTLEIQRTEQGDSAMYLCASSGGPSGSQETQYFGPGTRLLVL.

J is TRBJ1-1 and V is TRBV28; D gene uncertain. The CDR3 is made up of 14 amino acids. The ends were cut back, 8 bases at V and 2 bases at J, with 15 bases in the middle. Germline V gives CDR1 MDHEN, CDR2 SYDVKM. DNA of the CDR3: TGTGCCAGCGGAGTTTCGTTGCCAAACACTGAAGCTTTCTTT. Residues: CASGVSLPNTEAFF. Variable domain in full (rest from reference TRBV28 and TRBJ1-1): DVKVTQSSRYLVKRTGEKVFLECVQDMDHENMFWYRQDPGLGLRLIYFSYDVKMKEKGDIPEGYSVSREKKERFSLILESASTNQTSMYLCASGVSLPNTEAFFGQGTRLTVV.

This clone occurred once. The chain joins TRBV28 to TRBJ2-1; 7 positions agree with TRBD2. V lost 5 bases, J lost 7 bases, and 8 bases stayed unmatched. The CDR3 has 14 amino acids. CDR1 is MDHEN and CDR2 is SYDVKM in the germline V gene. CDR3 amino acids: CASSEIGGGNEQFF. The CDR3 coding sequence is TGTGCCAGCAGTGAGATCGGCGGGGGAAATGAGCAGTTCTTC.

The chain uses TRBV18 and TRBJ1-4; 9 nucleotides align to TRBD1. The CDR3 is 15 amino acids. Trimming took 3 bases from V and 8 from J; bases not matched to a gene: 7. Germline V gene sequence: CDR1 KGHSH, CDR2 LQKENI. CDR3: CASSPGQGIGEKLFF. The CDR3 coding sequence is TGTGCCAGCTCACCCGGACAGGGGATCGGGGAAAAACTGTTTTTT.

The J gene is TRBJ1-1, the V gene TRBV19; perhaps TRBD1 as D (5 bases). The CDR3 is 17 amino acids. Germline V gives CDR1 LNHDA, CDR2 SQIVND (reference sequence). The germline V and J ends were trimmed by 3 bases and 2 bases, with 19 bases remaining between them. The CDR3 is CASSIGPGRETNTEAFF. The CDR3 DNA sequence: TGTGCCAGTAGTATCGGCCCGGGCAGGGAAACCAACACTGAAGCTTTCTTT.

This clone was counted only a few times. The CDR3 region is CASSSPGQGCWRYF. The CDR3 DNA reads TGTGCCAGCAGTTCACCGGGACAGGGGTGTTGGCGGTACTTC. The chain is built from TRBV28 and TRBJ2-7; the match to TRBD1 covers 10 bases. Losses at the gene ends were 4 bases for V and 12 bases for J; bases not matched to a gene: 12. This CDR3 region has 14 residues. Germline lookup yields CDR1 MDHEN and CDR2 SYDVKM.

The chain combines TRBV19 with TRBJ2-5; 7 positions match TRBD2. Germline CDR1 reads LNHDA; CDR2 reads SQIVND (reference sequence). This CDR3 contains 13 residues. Trimming at V came to 8 bases and at J to 5 bases, leaving 8 bases not matched to a gene. The CDR3 nucleotides are TGTGCCAGTCGCGCCGGACTAGGCGAGACCCAGTACTTC. It translates to CASRAGLGETQYF.

The V call is TRBV28, the J call TRBJ2-3, with a possible D match to TRBD2 (5 bases). The CDR3 has 12 residues. Germline-derived CDR1 and CDR2 are MDHEN and SYDVKM. Trimming pared 5 bases from V and 5 bases from J, leaving 8 bases between. The CDR3 reads CASSPRGDTQYF. In nucleotides, the CDR3 is TGTGCCAGCAGTCCCCGGGGAGATACGCAGTATTTT.

The chain couples TRBV5-1 to TRBJ1-1, with D unresolved. The CDR3 runs to 13 residues. CDR1 and CDR2 (germline): SGHRS, YFSETQ. V was pared by 0 bases and J by 11 bases, with 14 bases between. This chain's CDR3 is CASSLGTPSGAFF. The CDR3, as DNA: TGCGCCAGCAGCTTGGGGACTCCCTCTGGTGCTTTCTTT.

The V gene is TRBV5-1, the J gene TRBJ2-2; 9 bases fit TRBD1. Per germline, CDR1 SGHRS and CDR2 YFSETQ. This CDR3 is built from 15 residues. Trimming cost V 4 bases and J 5 bases; bases outside gene matches: 6. Written as DNA, the CDR3 is TGCGCCAGCAGCCTGGGGACAGGGAAGACCGGGGAGCTGTTTTTT. As protein: CASSLGTGKTGELFF. Variable domain in full (rest from reference TRBV5-1 and TRBJ2-2): KAGVTQTPRYLIKTRGQQVTLSCSPISGHRSVSWYQQTPGQGLQFLFEYFSETQRNKGNFPGRFSGRQFSNSRSEMNVSTLELGDSALYLCASSLGTGKTGELFFGEGSRLTVL.

The chain employs TRBV12-5 and TRBJ1-1; D perhaps matches TRBD1 (6 bases). The germline V gene has CDR1 LGHNT and CDR2 FRNRAP. The CDR3 contains 15 residues. V was shortened by 3 bases and J by 8 bases, with 19 bases between the two germline ends. CDR3 in DNA: TGTGCTAGTGGTTTCGGCCCTACGGGGGGCGGGGAAGCTTTCTTT. Amino acid sequence: CASGFGPTGGGEAFF.

This chain joins TRBV15 and TRBJ2-2, with D maybe TRBD1 (6 bases). The V end lost 0 bases, the J end lost 1 base, and 15 bases lay between the germline ends. The CDR3 contains 18 residues. Germline CDR1 and CDR2: LNHNV and YYDKDF (reference sequence). This CDR3 is CATSRDQGRILNTGELFF. The DNA for the CDR3 is TGTGCCACCAGCAGAGATCAGGGGCGAATTTTGAACACCGGGGAGCTGTTTTTT. Drawing the rest from reference TRBV15 and TRBJ2-2, the complete variable domain is DAMVIQNPRYQVTQFGKPVTLSCSQTLNHNVMYWYQQKSSQAPKLLFHYYDKDFNNEADTPDNFQSRRPNTSFCFLDIRSPGLGDTAMYLCATSRDQGRILNTGELFFGEGSRLTVL.

The V and J genes are TRBV5-1 and TRBJ2-3, with a tentative D call TRBD1 (6 bases). The CDR3 spans 15 residues. The V gene's germline CDR1 is SGHRS and CDR2 YFSETQ. V was pared by 7 bases and J by 5 bases, with 20 bases between. CDR3 protein: CASGRVGGEIDTQYF. The CDR3 DNA sequence: TGCGCCAGCGGTCGAGTAGGGGGAGAAATAGATACGCAGTATTTT.

The CDR3 DNA sequence: TGTGCCAGCAGCCCGGAGTCCCCGCTTGTGTTTACCGGGGAGCTGTTTTTT. It encodes CASSPESPLVFTGELFF. V gene TRBV14 combines with J gene TRBJ2-2, with D hard to call. Germline values: CDR1 SGHDN, CDR2 FVKESK. Trimming removed 4 bases from V and 5 bases from J, with 20 bases in between. The CDR3 extends over 17 amino acids.

This clone has only one observation. The V and J genes are TRBV12-5 and TRBJ2-1; maybe TRBD2 (6 bases). The germline CDR1 and CDR2 sequences are LGHNT and FRNRAP. With 6 bases removed from V and 10 bases from J, the gap between germline ends came to 16 bases. CDR3 length: 13 residues. The CDR3 DNA follows: TGTGCTAGTGGCATAGGAGGGTTAGGCGAGCAGTTCTTC. It codes for CASGIGGLGEQFF.

CDR3 bases: TGTGCCAGCAGGGACTACGCAGGGGGAGAGCAGTACTTC. It codes for CASRDYAGGEQYF. V gene TRBV6-1 combines with J gene TRBJ2-7; TRBD1 is a possible D gene (7 bases). CDR1 is MNHNS and CDR2 is SASEGT in the germline V gene. The CDR3 is 13 amino acids. With 6 bases removed from V and 7 bases from J, the gap between germline ends came to 16 bases.

The rearrangement links TRBV5-1 to TRBJ2-3; D remains unclear. Per germline, CDR1 SGHRS and CDR2 YFSETQ. The CDR3 length is 12 residues. Trimming left V 3 bases short and J 2 bases short, with 4 bases between. The CDR3 reads CASSSITDTQYF. For the CDR3, the DNA is TGCGCCAGCAGCTCTATCACAGATACGCAGTATTTT.

The V gene is TRBV7-2, the J gene TRBJ2-3; maybe TRBD1 (6 bases). In germline, CDR1 is SGHTA, CDR2 FQGNSA. This CDR3 region has 16 residues. The germline V and J ends were trimmed by 5 bases and 6 bases, with 21 bases remaining between them. The CDR3 here is CASSPVGWGRSDTQYF. In nucleotides, the CDR3 is TGTGCCAGCAGCCCCGTTGGTTGGGGGCGTAGTGATACGCAGTATTTT.

This chain links TRBV6-1 with TRBJ2-3; D unclear. Germline lookup yields CDR1 MNHNS and CDR2 SASEGT. The germline V and J ends were trimmed by 3 bases and 4 bases, with 11 bases remaining between them. This CDR3 spans 14 amino acids. CDR3 DNA sequence: TGTGCCAGCAGTGATTTTCAGGCAGCAGATACGCAGTATTTT. As protein: CASSDFQAADTQYF.

The rearrangement links TRBV5-1 to TRBJ2-7; the D is unclear. Germline CDR1 SGHRS, CDR2 YFSETQ. V lost 1 base, J lost 3 bases, and 5 bases lay in between. The CDR3 totals 12 residues. The CDR3 sequence: CASSLTVYEQYF. The CDR3 DNA follows: TGCGCCAGCAGCTTGACAGTCTACGAGCAGTACTTC.

This chain uses TRBV7-8 with TRBJ2-5; maybe TRBD2 (5 bases). Germline assignment: CDR1 SGHVS and CDR2 FQNEAQ. This CDR3 is 19 amino acids long. V gave up 2 bases and J gave up 4 bases, with 26 bases separating them. CDR3 sequence: CASSLRLGSEGSVSETQYF. CDR3 DNA: TGTGCCAGCAGCTTAAGGTTGGGGAGCGAAGGGTCCGTCTCAGAGACCCAGTACTTC.